These T cell receptor beta chains were read from a single sample in a study of CD8+ T cells in alopecia areata. Here immunoSEQ multiplex PCR was the method, and the copy in TCRdb shows in-frame clones only, minus some. The table includes 100,000 to 150,000 clones, almost 50% detected once. Sequenced material: CD8+ T cells sorted from blood, taken at week 0. The receptors come from a human donor with alopecia areata. Both conserved end residues are part of each CDR3. Fields, in order: V gene, clone size, J gene, D gene, CDR3 protein, CDR3 DNA. D genes are given only for firm matches. Clone size is stated in some rows and not others, as once, few, many or a class when expanded.

V gene: TRBV13
clone size: .
J gene: TRBJ2-6
D gene: TRBD1
CDR3 protein: CASGQGYNSGANVLTF
CDR3 DNA: TGTGCCAGTGGACAGGGTTATAACTCTGGGGCCAACGTCCTGACTTTC

V gene: TRBV13
clone size: once
J gene: TRBJ2-5
D gene: TRBD1
CDR3 protein: CASSDTGAETQYF
CDR3 DNA: TGTGCCAGCAGCGATACAGGGGCGGAGACCCAGTACTTC

V gene: TRBV27
clone size: few
J gene: TRBJ2-7
D gene: .
CDR3 protein: CASSFQTGGEQYF
CDR3 DNA: TGTGCCAGCAGTTTTCAGACAGGCGGCGAGCAGTACTTC

V gene: TRBV30
clone size: .
J gene: TRBJ1-1
D gene: .
CDR3 protein: CAWSVLGGSEAFF
CDR3 DNA: TGTGCCTGGAGTGTACTCGGGGGCTCTGAAGCTTTCTTT

V gene: TRBV27
clone size: .
J gene: TRBJ1-2
D gene: .
CDR3 protein: CATGIQADYGYTF
CDR3 DNA: TGTGCCACCGGTATCCAGGCTGACTATGGCTACACCTTC

V gene: TRBV5-4
clone size: few
J gene: TRBJ1-1
D gene: .
CDR3 protein: CASTRDFPYRTEAFF
CDR3 DNA: TGTGCCAGCACGAGGGACTTCCCTTATAGGACTGAAGCTTTCTTT

V gene: TRBV27
clone size: .
J gene: TRBJ2-1
D gene: TRBD1
CDR3 protein: CASSLYRGNEQFF
CDR3 DNA: TGTGCCAGCAGTCTCTACAGGGGCAATGAGCAGTTCTTC

V gene: TRBV6-5
clone size: .
J gene: TRBJ1-2
D gene: .
CDR3 protein: CASSPTGFGYTF
CDR3 DNA: TGTGCCAGCAGTCCTACAGGGTTTGGCTACACCTTC

V gene: TRBV12-5
clone size: .
J gene: TRBJ1-1
D gene: .
CDR3 protein: CASVSGDTEAFF
CDR3 DNA: TGTGCTAGTGTGTCAGGGGACACTGAAGCTTTCTTT

V gene: TRBV30
clone size: .
J gene: TRBJ2-7
D gene: .
CDR3 protein: CAWTDSSYEQYF
CDR3 DNA: TGTGCCTGGACAGACAGCTCCTACGAGCAGTACTTC

V gene: TRBV29-1
clone size: .
J gene: TRBJ2-2
D gene: .
CDR3 protein: CSVEYRGTGELFF
CDR3 DNA: TGCAGCGTTGAGTACCGCGGCACCGGGGAGCTGTTTTTT

V gene: TRBV29-1
clone size: .
J gene: TRBJ1-3
D gene: TRBD1
CDR3 protein: CSVLVRDRPGNTIYF
CDR3 DNA: TGCAGCGTATTAGTGAGGGACAGGCCTGGAAACACCATATATTTT

V gene: TRBV6-1
clone size: .
J gene: TRBJ1-6
D gene: TRBD1
CDR3 protein: CASSPRTGYNSPLHF
CDR3 DNA: TGTGCCAGCAGTCCCCGGACAGGGTATAATTCACCCCTCCACTTT

V gene: TRBV6-5
clone size: .
J gene: TRBJ2-7
D gene: .
CDR3 protein: CASSYQGGYEQYF
CDR3 DNA: TGTGCCAGCAGTTACCAGGGCGGCTACGAGCAGTACTTC

V gene: TRBV27
clone size: .
J gene: TRBJ2-2
D gene: .
CDR3 protein: CASRPLGDMVNTGELFF
CDR3 DNA: TGTGCCAGCAGACCTTTGGGAGACATGGTAAACACCGGGGAGCTGTTTTTT

V gene: TRBV5-6
clone size: .
J gene: TRBJ2-3
D gene: TRBD2
CDR3 protein: CASSNGLAGDTQYF
CDR3 DNA: TGTGCCAGCAGTAACGGACTAGCGGGAGATACGCAGTATTTT

V gene: TRBV29-1
clone size: once
J gene: TRBJ1-2
D gene: TRBD1
CDR3 protein: CSVRDSRNYGYTF
CDR3 DNA: TGCAGCGTGAGGGACAGCCGTAACTATGGCTACACCTTC